This T cell receptor (beta chain) was captured by sequencing in a study of shared clonotypes between healthy human individuals. About this clone: Other DNA sequences in this specimen translate into the identical CDR3.

Generated by immunoSEQ multiplex PCR, the TCRdb table keeps only in-frame clones and is missing some. This sample carries 2 million to 3 million clones, approximately 94% of them seen once, and the ten largest clones take roughly 0.36%. This CDR3 region has 12 residues. The ends were cut back, 2 bases at V and 7 bases at J, with 6 bases in the middle. The germline V gene has CDR1 MDHEN and CDR2 SYDVKM. The chain combines TRBV28 with TRBJ1-5; D remains ambiguous. The clonotype originates from a man aged 18 to 29 in good health. Some clones in this sample may be carry-over from other donors' samples. The sequencing sample was made of naive CD4+ T cells from PBMCs. The subset is: CD45RA+ positively selected. This chain's CDR3 is CASSLSSQPQHF. CDR3 DNA sequence: TGTGCCAGCAGTTTAAGTTCCCAGCCCCAGCATTTT.